The source of this T cell receptor (beta chain) is a study of shared T cell receptors in the human thymus. The repertoire was sequenced with immunoSEQ multiplex PCR; TCRdb's copy has only in-frame clones and lacks some. The sample carries about 660,000 clones, 88% recorded once. The same specimen was also included in a second study, on human thymus T cells. That source adds: Donation was from healthy Finnish infants who were having corrective surgery that addressed congenital heart defects. Related studies found that unrelated individuals share highly overlapping thymic repertoires.

Source material: thymocytes. This TCR derives from a boy younger than two with a congenital heart defect.

CDR3 region: CASSLSVLGNTGQAVNTEAFF. CDR3 DNA: TGTGCCAGCAGTTTATCGGTTTTGGGGAACACCGGACAGGCGGTGAACACTGAAGCTTTCTTT. This chain links TRBV27 with TRBJ1-1, with TRBD1 matching over 7 bases. The CDR3 spans 21 residues. Germline V gives CDR1 MNHEY, CDR2 SMNVEV (reference sequence). V was pared by 0 bases and J by 0 bases, with 19 bases of the junction left unmatched.